These 28 T cell receptor beta chains came from one sample sequenced in a study of CD8 T cells in ankylosing spondylitis. What these receptors recognize is not known. Study-wide results and caveats: Blood of patients with ankylosing spondylitis appeared to be characterized by a TCR beta motif of eight or nine highly homologous variants.

Each CDR3 protein is one row after TCRdb ran MiXCR on the 5' RACE reads. Here the sample spans about 90,000 distinct CDR3 sequences, around 8.3% being singletons. Sequenced material: blood, either unsorted or a sorted T cell fraction (not recorded which). These receptors all stem from a male donor with ankylosing spondylitis.

This clonotype turned up a few times. The rearrangement joins TRBV9 to TRBJ1-6; D gene uncertain. Germline V gene data show CDR1 as SGDLS and CDR2 as YYNGEE. The CDR3 length is 15 residues. V lost 0 bases and J 8 bases, leaving 12 bases between the germline ends. CDR3 sequence reads: CASSVGNLGYSPLHF. The CDR3 DNA sequence: TGTGCCAGCAGCGTAGGTAACCTCGGGTATTCACCCCTCCACTTT.

V and J are TRBV5-4 and TRBJ1-2, with a tentative D call TRBD1 (5 bases). Trimming removed 2 bases from V and 0 bases from J, with 8 bases in between. The germline gives CDR1 SGHNT, CDR2 YYREEE (reference sequence). This CDR3 spans 14 amino acids. CDR3 DNA: TGTGCCAGCAGCTTTACAGGAGCTAACTATGGCTACACCTTC. This gives the protein CASSFTGANYGYTF.

The rearrangement uses TRBV9 and TRBJ1-4; TRBD1 is a possible D gene (6 bases). Trimming stripped 3 bases from V and 7 bases from J, with 16 bases between. Germline V CDR1 and CDR2: SGDLS, YYNGEE. This CDR3 has 15 residues. The CDR3 loop reads CASSARFRGTEKLFF. The CDR3 DNA reads TGTGCCAGCAGCGCCCGTTTCAGGGGCACTGAAAAACTGTTTTTT.

This clonotype was counted only a few times. The rearrangement links TRBV20-1 to TRBJ2-7; 8 bases line up with TRBD2. V was clipped by 2 bases and J by 4 bases; unmatched bases: 13. Germline loops: CDR1 DFQATT, CDR2 SNEGSKA (reference sequence). The CDR3 has 16 amino acids. CDR3 amino acids: CSARLTGTRNYYEQYV. The CDR3 DNA is TGCAGTGCTAGACTTACCGGGACTAGGAACTATTACGAGCAGTACGTC.

The chain employs TRBV29-1 and TRBJ2-7; possibly TRBD1 for D (7 bases). CDR1 SQVTM and CDR2 ANQGSEA come from the germline V gene. The CDR3 covers 15 residues. Trimming pared 3 bases from V and 1 base from J, leaving 16 bases between. The CDR3 nucleotides read TGCAGCGTTGAGGGGGGTGGGACAGATTCCTACGAGCAGTACTTC. Encoded protein: CSVEGGGTDSYEQYF.

The V gene is TRBV5-6, the J gene TRBJ1-6; D is undetermined. Trimming shortened V by 3 bases and J by 7 bases, and 5 bases separated the two germline ends. CDR1 SGHDT and CDR2 YYEEEE come from the germline V gene. CDR3 size: 12 residues. The CDR3 DNA reads as TGTGCCAGCAGCTGGGAGAATTCACCCCTCCACTTT. It codes for CASSWENSPLHF.

This chain uses TRBV4-2 with TRBJ2-7, with D possibly being TRBD2 (5 bases). CDR3 length equals 13 residues. The germline V gene encodes CDR1 LGHNA and CDR2 YNFKEQ. The CDR3 DNA is TGTGCCATCAGCCCCGGGATCGACTACGAGCAGTACGTC. It codes for CAISPGIDYEQYV.

The sample holds many counts of this clonotype. The CDR3 loop is CASNQRGSYNEQFF. CDR3 bases: TGTGCCAGCAACCAGCGGGGCTCCTACAATGAGCAGTTCTTC. The chain employs TRBV13 and TRBJ2-1, with 7 bases that match TRBD2. V shed 7 bases and J 0 bases; nucleotides not matched to a gene: 3. Looked up from germline, CDR1 is PRHDT and CDR2 is FYEKMQ (reference sequence). The CDR3 has 14 residues. Combining the CDR3 with reference TRBV13 and TRBJ2-1 gives the whole variable domain AAGVIQSPRHLIKEKRETATLKCYPIPRHDTVYWYQQGPGQDPQFLISFYEKMQSDKGSIPDRFSAQQFSDYHSELNMSSLELGDSALYFCASNQRGSYNEQFFGPGTRLTVL.

The V call is TRBV7-7, the J call TRBJ2-5; TRBD1 agrees at 7 bases. Trimming cost V 5 bases and J 6 bases; bases outside gene matches: 9. Germline V gene sequence: CDR1 SSHAT, CDR2 FNYEAQ (reference sequence). The CDR3 loop spans 14 amino acids. CDR3 loop: CASSPRDSQKTQYF. DNA for the CDR3: TGTGCCAGCAGCCCCCGGGACAGTCAAAAGACCCAGTACTTC.

A few counts support this clonotype. This chain links TRBV12-3 or TRBV12-4 with TRBJ2-1, with D maybe TRBD1 (5 bases). The CDR3 is 12 amino acids. V was clipped by 4 bases and J by 12 bases, with 13 bases between them. The DNA of the CDR3 is TGTGCCAGCAGTTCCCCGACAGACCCGCAGTTCTTC. It is translated as CASSSPTDPQFF.

This clonotype was counted once. A much larger clonotype is one base distant, so this may be a read error. The V gene is TRBV5-1, the J gene TRBJ2-1; no firm D call. This CDR3 is 13 amino acids long. Trimming took off 4 bases at V and 8 bases at J, with 13 bases between the two ends. Germline V CDR1 and CDR2: SGHRS, YFSETQ. Here the CDR3 DNA reads TGCGCCAGCAGCGACCCCAACTCGGATGAGCAGTTCTTC. Protein product: CASSDPNSDEQFF.

This clonotype came up a few times. This rearrangement joins TRBV12-3 or TRBV12-4 to TRBJ1-4; D uncertain. V lost 3 bases to trimming and J lost 7 bases, with 21 bases between them. There are 17 residues in the CDR3. CDR3 sequence (DNA): TGTGCCAGCAGTTTTCAGTTGGAGAGATTCACCGGTGAAAAACTGTTTTTT. Its translation: CASSFQLERFTGEKLFF.

This clonotype appeared many times. The chain couples TRBV7-9 to TRBJ2-5; unclear D gene. This CDR3 has 14 residues. CDR1 SEHNR and CDR2 FQNEAQ come from the germline V gene (reference sequence). Deletions cut 1 base from V and 2 bases from J, with 8 bases between. The CDR3 protein is CASSLVGLQETQYF. CDR3 sequence (DNA): TGTGCCAGCAGCTTAGTCGGCTTACAAGAGACCCAGTACTTC. The full variable domain, rest sourced from reference TRBV7-9 and TRBJ2-5, is DTGVSQNPRHKITKRGQNVTFRCDPISEHNRLYWYRQTLGQGPEFLTYFQNEAQLEKSRLLSDRFSAERPKGSFSTLEIQRTEQGDSAMYLCASSLVGLQETQYFGPGTRLLVL.

This clonotype occurred a few times. The rearrangement uses TRBV24-1 and TRBJ2-2; 8 bases line up with TRBD1. The CDR3 runs to 16 residues. Trimming cost V 3 bases and J 3 bases; bases outside gene matches: 5. Germline CDR1 KGHDR, CDR2 SFDVKD. This chain's CDR3 is CATSDHLTGDTGELFF. CDR3 DNA: TGTGCCACCAGTGATCACCTGACAGGGGACACCGGGGAGCTGTTTTTT.

This chain uses TRBV27 with TRBJ1-5; 8 bases align to TRBD1. The V segment lost 6 bases and the J segment 5 bases; nucleotides outside the gene matches: 9. The CDR3 runs to 15 residues. Germline CDR1 MNHEY, CDR2 SMNVEV (reference sequence). This chain's CDR3 is CASSEDREGYQPQHF. As DNA, the CDR3 is TGTGCCAGCAGCGAGGACAGGGAAGGATATCAGCCCCAGCATTTT.

This clonotype came up a few times. This chain connects TRBV6-5 to TRBJ2-1; TRBD2 is a possible D gene (6 bases). The CDR3 spans 14 residues. Germline V gene sequence: CDR1 MNHEY, CDR2 SVGAGI. Trimming removed 3 bases at V and 8 bases at J, with 14 bases between. The CDR3: CASSYSGSRDEQFF. CDR3 nucleotide sequence: TGTGCCAGCAGTTATTCCGGGAGTAGAGATGAGCAGTTCTTC.

The chain combines TRBV14 with TRBJ1-1, with a possible D match to TRBD1 (5 bases). Trimming took 1 base from V and 11 from J, leaving 17 bases between them. Germline loops: CDR1 SGHDN, CDR2 FVKESK. CDR3 length equals 14 residues. The CDR3 coding sequence is TGTGCCAGCAGCCAAGCGAGGGGAGGGAGATATGCTTTCTTT. This codes for CASSQARGGRYAFF.

This clonotype was recorded many times. The chain uses TRBV25-1 and TRBJ2-2, with a weak D call TRBD2 (5 bases). V lost 6 bases, J lost 7 bases, and 9 bases lay in between. The length of the CDR3 is 12 residues. Per germline, CDR1 MGHDK and CDR2 SYGVNS. The CDR3 DNA follows: TGTGCCAGCAGGGAGGCGGTCGGGGAGCTGTTTTTT. Protein sequence: CASREAVGELFF.

This clonotype was observed a few times. The chain uses TRBV5-1 and TRBJ1-4; the D is unclear. V gave up 4 bases and J gave up 6 bases, with 7 bases separating them. The CDR3 totals 12 residues. Germline V gene data show CDR1 as SGHRS and CDR2 as YFSETQ. The CDR3 coding sequence is TGCGCCAGCAGCCATAAGGATGAAAAACTGTTTTTT. Protein: CASSHKDEKLFF.

This clonotype was seen repeatedly, ten times or more. V usage is TRBV7-2 and J usage is TRBJ2-2; D is unresolved. CDR1 and CDR2 (germline): SGHTA, FQGNSA. The CDR3 is 13 amino acids. The V end was cut by 4 bases, the J end by 0 bases, with 3 bases between. The CDR3 DNA reads TGTGCCAGCAGCTCCCCGAACACCGGGGAGCTGTTTTTT. Residues: CASSSPNTGELFF.

The sample holds a few counts of this clonotype. The chain links TRBV3-1 to TRBJ2-3; TRBD2 might be the D (7 bases). The CDR3 has 15 amino acids. V was shortened by 5 bases and J by 6 bases, with 18 bases between the two germline ends. CDR1 LGHDT and CDR2 YNNKEL come from the germline V gene (reference sequence). The CDR3 reads CASSSRGGAVDTQYF. CDR3 in DNA: TGTGCCAGCAGCTCCCGCGGGGGCGCAGTTGATACGCAGTATTTT.

This clonotype appeared a few times. This rearrangement joins TRBV6-2 or TRBV6-3 to TRBJ1-2; D not resolved. CDR3 length: 12 amino acids. CDR1 is MNHEY, CDR2 SVGEGT, per germline. Trimming removed 5 bases at V and 9 bases at J, with 13 bases between. Here the CDR3 reads CASSAFRARYTF. CDR3 nucleotide sequence: TGTGCCAGCAGTGCATTCCGGGCACGCTACACCTTC.

This chain connects TRBV12-3 or TRBV12-4 to TRBJ1-2; D is perhaps TRBD1 (5 bases). The length of the CDR3 is 13 residues. Trimming took off 4 bases at V and 9 bases at J, with 15 bases between the two ends. The CDR3 DNA follows: TGTGCCAGCAGTTCAGTTAAAGGGGCGAGCTACACCTTC. This gives the protein CASSSVKGASYTF.

This clonotype was observed many times. The chain links TRBV5-1 to TRBJ1-5, with TRBD1 identical over 9 bases. The CDR3 spans 15 residues. Germline lookup yields CDR1 SGHRS and CDR2 YFSETQ. V lost 4 bases, J lost 4 bases, and 6 bases stayed unmatched. This CDR3 is CASSEEGTGNQPQHF. The CDR3 nucleotides read TGCGCCAGCAGCGAGGAAGGGACAGGGAATCAGCCCCAGCATTTT. The entire variable domain, with the rest obtained from reference TRBV5-1 and TRBJ1-5, is as follows: KAGVTQTPRYLIKTRGQQVTLSCSPISGHRSVSWYQQTPGQGLQFLFEYFSETQRNKGNFPGRFSGRQFSNSRSEMNVSTLELGDSALYLCASSEEGTGNQPQHFGDGTRLSIL.

This clonotype was counted many times. The chain links TRBV27 to TRBJ1-5; TRBD1 might be the D (6 bases). The CDR3 is 14 residues long. Trimming removed 5 bases at V and 6 bases at J, with 14 bases between. Germline V gene lookup returns CDR1 MNHEY and CDR2 SMNVEV (reference sequence). The CDR3 here is CASSPEGGAQPQHF. For the CDR3, the DNA is TGTGCCAGCAGTCCCGAGGGGGGTGCTCAGCCCCAGCATTTT.

This clonotype came up a few times. J is TRBJ2-7 and V is TRBV7-9; D gene uncertain. CDR3 length: 12 amino acids. The V end was cut by 5 bases, the J end by 5 bases, with 10 bases between. The germline CDR1 and CDR2 sequences are SEHNR and FQNEAQ (reference sequence). CDR3 region: CASSDAFNEQYF. The DNA of the CDR3 is TGTGCCAGCAGCGACGCGTTTAACGAGCAGTACTTC.

This clonotype was detected only a few times. The gene calls are TRBV11-2 and TRBJ2-5; weak D call: TRBD1 (5 bases). The ends were cut back, 1 base at V and 2 bases at J, with 11 bases in the middle. CDR1 is SGHAT, CDR2 FQNNGV, per germline. The CDR3 runs to 15 residues. CDR3: CASSLGWGKQETQYF. In nucleotides, the CDR3 is TGTGCCAGCAGCTTAGGGTGGGGCAAACAAGAGACCCAGTACTTC. The entire variable domain, with the rest obtained from reference TRBV11-2 and TRBJ2-5, is as follows: EAGVAQSPRYKIIEKRQSVAFWCNPISGHATLYWYQQILGQGPKLLIQFQNNGVVDDSQLPKDRFSAERLKGVDSTLKIQPAKLEDSAVYLCASSLGWGKQETQYFGPGTRLLVL.

This clonotype was seen more than once but under ten times. The rearrangement joins TRBV20-1 to TRBJ2-7; 11 nucleotides match TRBD2. Looked up from germline, CDR1 is DFQATT and CDR2 is SNEGSKA (reference sequence). J was trimmed by 0 bases and V by 0 bases; bases with no gene match: 4. The CDR3 has 16 residues. The CDR3 DNA reads TGCAGTGCTAGAGATGGGACTAGCGGAAACTCCTACGAGCAGTACTTC. Its translation is CSARDGTSGNSYEQYF.